These 20 T cell receptor beta chains share one sample of origin, sequenced in a study of PD-1 blockade in classical Hodgkin lymphoma (TCRdb year 2020). This specimen's time point label, per the study, means: cycle 1 day 1 (C1D1), immediately before nivolumab initiation. Every trial patient had relapsed following autologous stem cell transplantation, and prior brentuximab vedotin exposure was what differed among cohorts A, B and C. Library prep was done by the immunoSEQ multiplex PCR assay. This is the immuneACCESS table as TCRdb keeps it, with only in-frame sequences that have V and J called. A part of the clones is gone; compared with another copy, unresolved V genes explain less than half, and the rest is unexplained. The sample records about 59,000 clones, roughly nine tenths of which are singletons. The ten largest make up 7.5% to 10% of the sample. Sequencing was performed on peripheral blood mononuclear cells (PBMCs), taken at baseline. Every receptor here comes from a human donor with classical Hodgkin lymphoma.

The rearrangement joins TRBV27 to TRBJ2-1; TRBD2 is a possible D gene (7 bases). The CDR3 has 13 amino acids. Trimming pared 3 bases from V and 7 bases from J, leaving 10 bases between. The germline CDR1 and CDR2 sequences are MNHEY and SMNVEV (reference sequence). The CDR3 DNA is TGTGCCAGCAGTTTGGGAGGGGGGAATGAGCAGTTCTTC. It codes for CASSLGGGNEQFF.

This chain joins TRBV28 and TRBJ1-5; D not certain. Looked up from germline, CDR1 is MDHEN and CDR2 is SYDVKM. Trimming shortened V by 5 bases and J by 1 base, and 6 bases separated the two germline ends. This CDR3 is built from 13 residues. CDR3 DNA sequence: TGTGCCAGCAGTCGGTTGAGCAATCAGCCCCAGCATTTT. The encoded protein is CASSRLSNQPQHF.

The chain couples TRBV6-5 to TRBJ2-3; TRBD2 matches at 13 bases. Germline V lookup: CDR1 MNHEY, CDR2 SVGAGI. The CDR3 consists of 15 residues. Trimming at V came to 5 bases and at J to 3 bases, leaving 2 bases not matched to a gene. The CDR3 bases are TGTGCCAGCAGTCAGGGACTAGCGGGAACAGATACGCAGTATTTT. Its protein product is CASSQGLAGTDTQYF.

The V gene is TRBV25-1, the J gene TRBJ2-3; perhaps D is TRBD1 or TRBD2 (6 bases each). V was trimmed by 3 bases and J by 5 bases, leaving 12 bases between them. Germline V gene data show CDR1 as MGHDK and CDR2 as SYGVNS. This CDR3 region has 14 residues. This chain's CDR3 is CASSDTRGVDTQYF. The CDR3 region has the DNA TGTGCCAGCAGTGATACTAGGGGGGTAGATACGCAGTATTTT.

V and J are TRBV5-1 and TRBJ2-7; D may be TRBD1 (5 bases). The ends were cut back, 0 bases at V and 3 bases at J, with 16 bases in the middle. The V gene's germline CDR1 is SGHRS and CDR2 YFSETQ. The CDR3 totals 16 residues. DNA for the CDR3: TGCGCCAGCAGCTTGGAGGGGCAGGCCCTGAACTACGAGCAGTACTTC. Its protein product is CASSLEGQALNYEQYF. Complete variable domain (other parts from reference TRBV5-1 and TRBJ2-7): KAGVTQTPRYLIKTRGQQVTLSCSPISGHRSVSWYQQTPGQGLQFLFEYFSETQRNKGNFPGRFSGRQFSNSRSEMNVSTLELGDSALYLCASSLEGQALNYEQYFGPGTRLTVT.

The gene calls are TRBV4-1 and TRBJ2-6; unclear D gene. Deletions cut 0 bases from V and 0 bases from J, with 9 bases between. This CDR3 has 17 amino acids. CDR1 and CDR2 (germline): MGHRA, YSYEKL. The CDR3 spells CASSQERMSSGANVLTF. The CDR3 DNA sequence: TGCGCCAGCAGCCAAGAGAGGATGAGCTCTGGGGCCAACGTCCTGACTTTC.

The chain couples TRBV6-5 to TRBJ2-7, with D tentatively TRBD1 or TRBD2 (5 bases each). The CDR3 spans 12 residues. CDR1 is MNHEY and CDR2 is SVGAGI in the germline V gene. The ends were cut back, 6 bases at V and 2 bases at J, with 8 bases in the middle. CDR3 sequence: CASRGTTYEQYF. The DNA of the CDR3 is TGTGCCAGCAGGGGGACCACCTACGAGCAGTACTTC.

CDR3 sequence reads: CASSERGHTAEQYF. The DNA of the CDR3 is TGTGCCAGCAGTGAACGTGGACATACCGCCGAGCAGTACTTC. V gene TRBV27 combines with J gene TRBJ2-7; possibly TRBD1 for D (5 bases). The CDR3 loop spans 14 amino acids. Germline values: CDR1 MNHEY, CDR2 SMNVEV (reference sequence). V lost 5 bases and J 6 bases, leaving 17 bases between the germline ends.

V usage is TRBV29-1 and J usage is TRBJ2-1; D is unresolved. Germline CDR1 SQVTM, CDR2 ANQGSEA. V was pared by 6 bases and J by 5 bases, with 23 bases between. This CDR3 is 16 amino acids long. This CDR3 is CSVEKAVGSGNNEQFF. The CDR3 DNA follows: TGCAGCGTAGAAAAGGCGGTGGGGTCGGGTAACAATGAGCAGTTCTTC.

The chain couples TRBV28 to TRBJ2-2, with a weak D call TRBD2 (6 bases). V was cut by 3 bases and J by 3 bases, with 8 bases left in between. CDR3 length: 14 residues. Germline CDR1 and CDR2: MDHEN and SYDVKM. CDR3 amino acids: CASSFGGYTGELFF. In DNA form, the CDR3 reads TGTGCCAGCAGTTTCGGGGGATACACCGGGGAGCTGTTTTTT.

This clone was seen a single time. V usage is TRBV12-5 and J usage is TRBJ1-2, with unresolved D. CDR3 length: 14 residues. CDR1 is LGHNT and CDR2 is FRNRAP in the germline V gene. Trimming removed 4 bases from V and 8 bases from J, with 17 bases in between. The CDR3 nucleotides are TGTGCTAGTGGTTCTTCCGGTTCCAATAGGGGCTACACCTTC. Its protein product is CASGSSGSNRGYTF.

The CDR3 spells CATGSVGQGSYEQYF. The CDR3 DNA sequence: TGTGCCACAGGCAGTGTGGGACAGGGGTCCTACGAGCAGTACTTC. J is TRBJ2-7 and V is TRBV27; 10 bases agree with TRBD1. This CDR3 comprises 15 residues. Germline V CDR1 and CDR2: MNHEY, SMNVEV (reference sequence). J gave up 1 base and V 10 bases, and 10 bases lay outside the gene matches.

V gene TRBV6-1 combines with J gene TRBJ1-5, with TRBD1 matching 8 bases. With V trimmed by 7 bases and J by 2 bases, 7 bases remained unmatched. The length of the CDR3 is 15 residues. Germline V gene lookup returns CDR1 MNHNS and CDR2 SASEGT. CDR3 sequence reads: CASTQGAGGNQPQHF. CDR3 coding DNA: TGTGCCAGCACGCAGGGGGCGGGAGGCAATCAGCCCCAGCATTTT.

This sequence joins TRBV6-6 and TRBJ2-1; 8 nucleotides match TRBD1. Germline V lookup: CDR1 MNHNY, CDR2 SVGAGI (reference sequence). With 2 bases clipped from V and 3 bases from J, the junction kept 6 bases outside the gene matches. The CDR3 covers 16 residues. CDR3 region: CASSYPQGANYNEQFF. In DNA, the CDR3 is TGTGCCAGCAGTTACCCTCAGGGGGCAAACTACAATGAGCAGTTCTTC.

The V call is TRBV18, the J call TRBJ1-3, with D unclear. The CDR3 is made up of 16 amino acids. The V gene's germline CDR1 is KGHSH and CDR2 LQKENI. Trimming pared 2 bases from V and 1 base from J, leaving 12 bases between. CDR3 DNA: TGTGCCAGCTCACCAAAATTGGGCGGTTCTGGAAACACCATATATTTT. Residues: CASSPKLGGSGNTIYF.

The V gene is TRBV23-1, the J gene TRBJ2-5; D perhaps matches TRBD2 (5 bases). TRBV23-1 is an open reading frame whose function is uncertain. CDR3 length: 16 amino acids. V lost 7 bases and J lost 5, with 23 bases in between. CDR3 in DNA: TGCGCCAGCAACCTAGCAGTAGCTCCCATCTGGGAGACCCAGTACTTC. This translates into CASNLAVAPIWETQYF.

This clone is medium-sized within its sample. The V gene is TRBV28, the J gene TRBJ2-7; 13 bases line up with TRBD2. Germline CDR1 is MDHEN and CDR2 is SYDVKM. The CDR3 covers 15 residues. J lost 5 bases, V lost 7 bases, and 8 bases had no gene match. The CDR3 DNA sequence: TGTGCCAGCAACGGACTAGCGGGAGAGGTACACGAGCAGTACTTC. Translation gives CASNGLAGEVHEQYF.

V gene TRBV9 combines with J gene TRBJ2-5; 10 bases agree with TRBD1. The germline V gene encodes CDR1 SGDLS and CDR2 YYNGEE. V shed 3 bases and J 6 bases; nucleotides not matched to a gene: 8. The CDR3 runs 15 residues. For the CDR3, the DNA is TGTGCCAGCAGCGACCGACAGGGGGCTGGGAAGACCCAGTACTTC. Protein product: CASSDRQGAGKTQYF. Based on the CDR3 plus reference TRBV9 and TRBJ2-5, the full variable domain is DSGVTQTPKHLITATGQRVTLRCSPRSGDLSVYWYQQSLDQGLQFLIQYYNGEERAKGNILERFSAQQFPDLHSELNLSSLELGDSALYFCASSDRQGAGKTQYFGPGTRLLVL.

The genes are TRBV28 and TRBJ1-2; D uncertain. CDR3 length: 13 residues. The germline V gene has CDR1 MDHEN and CDR2 SYDVKM. Trimming shortened V by 5 bases and J by 4 bases, and 11 bases separated the two germline ends. CDR3 region: CASSTPVRYGYTF. The CDR3 DNA is TGTGCCAGCAGTACTCCCGTACGCTATGGCTACACCTTC.

The rearrangement uses TRBV11-3 and TRBJ2-2; D call uncertain. This CDR3 comprises 12 residues. Germline V CDR1 and CDR2: SGHNT, YENEEA. The V and J ends lost 3 bases and 3 bases respectively, with 2 bases between them. This CDR3 is CASSLDTGELFF. CDR3 nucleotides: TGTGCCAGCAGCTTGGACACCGGGGAGCTGTTTTTT.